The rows below give T cell receptor beta chains drawn from one sample of a study of blood T cell repertoires in COVID-19. Profiling relied on immunoSEQ multiplex PCR, and the TCRdb table lists in-frame clones only, not all of them. There are approximately 190,000 clones in the sample; approximately 84% occur only once, and around 7% lies in the top ten. The specimen was PBMCs or T cells enriched from blood (not recorded which). The receptors originated from a man in his forties who had recovered from COVID-19. The CDR3 runs from the conserved cysteine through the conserved F or W. Fields, in order: D gene, J gene, CDR3 length, V gene, clone size, CDR3 protein, CDR3 DNA. A D gene is named only where the DNA matches it firmly. The listing skips clone size in some rows; elsewhere it reads once, few, many or a size class.

>TRBD1|TRBJ1-2|17|TRBV18|NA
CASSPPAGTGGGYGYTF
TGTGCCAGCTCACCACCGGCCGGGACAGGGGGTGGCTATGGCTACACCTTC
>TRBD2|TRBJ2-3|15|TRBV10-2|NA
CASRERGGVTDTQYF
TGCGCCAGCAGGGAGCGGGGGGGCGTCACAGATACGCAGTATTTT
>NA|TRBJ2-1|14|TRBV7-2|NA
CASRLGEVDNEQFF
TGTGCCAGCAGACTCGGGGAGGTGGACAATGAGCAGTTCTTC
>TRBD1|TRBJ2-3|15|TRBV5-1|NA
CASSYGQGRADTQYF
TGCGCCAGCAGCTACGGACAGGGGAGAGCAGATACGCAGTATTTT
>TRBD1|TRBJ1-5|16|TRBV28|NA
CASSFPGQGFNQPQHF
TGTGCCAGCAGTTTCCCGGGACAGGGCTTCAATCAGCCCCAGCATTTT
>NA|TRBJ1-5|14|TRBV6-6|few
CASSIIGGNQPQHF
TGTGCCAGCAGTATCATTGGAGGCAATCAGCCCCAGCATTTT
>TRBD1|TRBJ1-5|15|TRBV6-6|NA
CASGGQVAGNQPQHF
TGTGCCAGCGGGGGACAGGTGGCCGGCAATCAGCCCCAGCATTTT
>NA|TRBJ1-1|17|TRBV4-2|NA
CASSRAGGESMNTEAFF
TGTGCCAGCAGCCGTGCGGGGGGGGAGAGCATGAACACTGAAGCTTTCTTT
>TRBD1|TRBJ1-2|14|TRBV7-8|NA
CASSFQGQRYGYTF
TGTGCCAGCAGCTTTCAGGGACAGCGCTATGGCTACACCTTC
>NA|TRBJ2-5|15|TRBV7-9|NA
CASSLDRLYQETQYF
TGTGCCAGCAGCTTAGACCGGTTGTACCAAGAGACCCAGTACTTC
>TRBD2|TRBJ2-3|15|TRBV7-9|NA
CASSFPGGGTDTQYF
TGTGCCAGCAGCTTCCCGGGGGGGGGCACAGATACGCAGTATTTT
>NA|TRBJ1-1|13|TRBV18|NA
CASSPPLGAGILF
TGTGCCAGCTCACCACCGTTAGGCGCAGGCATACTCTTT
>NA|TRBJ1-5|11|TRBV28|NA
CASNQAGREHF
TGTGCCAGCAATCAGGCCGGGAGGGAGCATTTT
>TRBD1|TRBJ2-5|19|TRBV3-1/TRBV3-2|NA
CASSHQLSQGRGLEETQYF
TGTGCCAGCAGCCACCAATTATCACAGGGGCGTGGGTTGGAAGAGACCCAGTACTTC
>TRBD2|TRBJ2-3|13|TRBV19|NA
CASGAGVGDTQYF
TGTGCCAGCGGGGCGGGGGTAGGAGATACGCAGTATTTT
>TRBD1|TRBJ2-7|17|TRBV5-6|NA
CASSLRLGGQVSYEQYF
TGTGCCAGCAGCCTGCGGTTAGGTGGACAGGTTTCCTACGAGCAGTACTTC
>NA|TRBJ1-2|15|TRBV18|NA
CASSPTYQGEAGYTF
TGTGCCAGCTCACCAACCTATCAGGGCGAGGCTGGCTACACCTTC
>TRBD1|TRBJ1-4|17|TRBV5-5|NA
CASSRDRGLPTNEKLFF
TGTGCCAGCAGCCGGGACAGGGGACTACCAACTAATGAAAAACTGTTTTTT
>NA|TRBJ1-1|15|TRBV18|NA
CASSQGGGQATEAFF
TGTGCCAGCTCACAGGGAGGTGGGCAGGCAACTGAAGCTTTCTTT
>NA|TRBJ1-2|13|TRBV5-4|NA
CASSLSGNYGYTF
TGTGCCAGCAGCTTGAGCGGTAACTATGGCTACACCTTC
>NA|TRBJ1-1|14|TRBV7-2|NA
CASSFQAMNTEAFF
TGTGCCAGCAGCTTTCAGGCCATGAACACTGAAGCTTTCTTT
>TRBD2|TRBJ2-2|16|TRBV5-1|NA
CASSLESGVNTGELFF
TGCGCCAGCAGCTTGGAAAGCGGGGTTAACACCGGGGAGCTGTTTTTT
>TRBD2|TRBJ2-1|16|TRBV11-2|NA
CASSLEPGLPKNEQFF
TGTGCCAGCAGCTTAGAACCGGGACTACCCAAAAATGAGCAGTTCTTC
>TRBD1|TRBJ1-2|17|TRBV13|NA
CASSLSLYPGGVYGYTF
TGTGCCAGCAGCTTAAGTCTGTATCCAGGGGGTGTCTATGGCTACACCTTC
>NA|TRBJ1-5|15|TRBV28|NA
CASTLPGDSNQPQHF
TGTGCCAGCACCCTGCCAGGGGATAGCAATCAGCCCCAGCATTTT
>TRBD1|TRBJ1-3|16|TRBV5-6|NA
CASSSPGQGEGNTIYF
TGTGCCAGCAGCTCCCCGGGACAGGGAGAAGGAAACACCATATATTTT
>NA|TRBJ2-7|14|TRBV18|NA
CASSQSLFESEQYF
TGTGCCAGCTCACAATCCCTTTTTGAGAGCGAGCAGTACTTC
>NA|TRBJ1-1|15|TRBV5-6|NA
CASSPYGPMNTEAFF
TGTGCCAGCAGCCCCTATGGGCCTATGAACACTGAAGCTTTCTTT
>NA|TRBJ1-3|16|TRBV4-3|NA
CASSQDGRASGNTIYF
TGCGCCAGCAGCCAAGATGGGAGGGCTTCTGGAAACACCATATATTTT
>NA|TRBJ1-1|14|TRBV18|NA
CASSPPHRDAGAFF
TGTGCCAGCTCACCACCGCACAGGGACGCGGGAGCTTTCTTT
>TRBD2|TRBJ2-1|15|TRBV9|NA
CASSAEAGAYNEQFF
TGTGCCAGCAGCGCCGAAGCGGGGGCCTACAATGAGCAGTTCTTC
>TRBD2|TRBJ2-1|16|TRBV4-1|NA
CASSQDRGGSYNEQFF
TGCGCCAGCAGCCAAGATCGGGGGGGTTCCTACAATGAGCAGTTCTTC
>NA|TRBJ1-2|12|TRBV11-2|NA
CASSLSIRSYTF
TGTGCCAGCAGCTTATCAATCAGGTCCTACACCTTC
>NA|TRBJ1-6|13|TRBV7-2|NA
CASRRQQNSPLHF
TGTGCCAGCAGGAGGCAGCAGAATTCACCCCTCCACTTT
>NA|TRBJ1-5|13|TRBV24-1|NA
CATSDRTDQPQHF
TGTGCCACCAGTGATAGGACAGATCAGCCCCAGCATTTT
>TRBD1|TRBJ1-1|11|TRBV29-1|NA
CSATSDRVAFF
TGCAGCGCCACCTCAGACAGGGTAGCTTTCTTT
>NA|TRBJ2-7|12|TRBV10-3|NA
CAISEGLYEQYF
TGTGCCATCAGTGAGGGCTTATACGAGCAGTACTTC
>TRBD1|TRBJ2-6|14|TRBV7-9|NA
CASLRGQGANVLTF
TGTGCCAGTCTCAGGGGGCAGGGGGCCAACGTCCTGACTTTC
>NA|TRBJ1-2|14|TRBV28|NA
CASSPPGREDGYTF
TGTGCCAGCAGTCCGCCCGGGAGGGAAGATGGCTACACCTTC
>NA|TRBJ2-2|16|TRBV9|NA
CASSADRGSNTGELFF
TGTGCCAGCAGCGCTGATCGGGGGTCGAACACCGGGGAGCTGTTTTTT
>TRBD1|TRBJ2-3|12|TRBV19|NA
CASARDRGTQYF
TGTGCCAGTGCCAGGGACAGGGGAACGCAGTATTTT
>TRBD2|TRBJ2-5|16|TRBV18|once
CASSPLAPGGQETQYF
TGTGCCAGCTCACCACTGGCTCCGGGGGGGCAAGAGACCCAGTACTTC
>NA|TRBJ1-5|15|TRBV19|NA
CASSITGGSNQPQHF
TGTGCCAGTAGTATCACCGGGGGTAGCAATCAGCCCCAGCATTTT
>TRBD1|TRBJ1-1|16|TRBV5-6|NA
CASSLIADRGITEAFF
TGTGCCAGCAGCTTGATTGCGGACAGGGGGATCACTGAAGCTTTCTTT
>NA|TRBJ2-7|13|TRBV3-1/TRBV3-2|NA
CASSQGYSYEQYF
TGTGCCAGCAGCCAAGGCTACTCCTACGAGCAGTACTTC
>TRBD1|TRBJ2-5|14|TRBV20-1|NA
CSASKQGQAETQYF
TGCAGTGCTAGTAAACAGGGGCAAGCAGAGACCCAGTACTTC
>TRBD1|TRBJ2-5|15|TRBV5-4|few
CASSSGQGSVETQYF
TGTGCCAGCAGCTCCGGACAGGGTAGCGTGGAGACCCAGTACTTC
>TRBD1|TRBJ1-5|15|TRBV4-2|NA
CASSPLGQGDQPQHF
TGTGCCAGCAGCCCCCTGGGACAGGGAGATCAGCCCCAGCATTTT
>NA|TRBJ2-5|16|TRBV21-1|few
CASSKVQDRVGETQYF
TGTGCCAGCAGCAAAGTCCAGGACAGGGTCGGAGAGACCCAGTACTTC
>NA|TRBJ1-1|17|TRBV5-1|NA
CASSLYFVGTSNTEAFF
TGCGCCAGCAGCTTGTACTTCGTGGGGACTTCGAACACTGAAGCTTTCTTT
>TRBD1|TRBJ1-2|15|TRBV19|NA
CASSTPGQTVVGYTF
TGTGCCAGTAGTACCCCGGGACAGACGGTTGTGGGCTACACCTTC
>TRBD1|TRBJ2-7|12|TRBV29-1|NA
CSVAGTGRQQYF
TGCAGCGTTGCCGGGACAGGGAGGCAGCAGTACTTC
>TRBD1|TRBJ1-6|13|TRBV5-1|NA
CASSQDRDSPLHF
TGCGCCAGCAGCCAGGACAGGGATTCACCCCTCCACTTT
>TRBD2|TRBJ2-4|14|TRBV2|NA
CASSGLADQNIQYF
TGTGCCAGCAGTGGACTAGCGGACCAAAACATTCAGTACTTC
>TRBD1|TRBJ2-2|16|TRBV19|NA
CASSIGQGAMSGELFF
TGTGCCAGTAGTATAGGTCAGGGGGCAATGTCTGGGGAGCTGTTTTTT
>NA|TRBJ2-2|17|TRBV11-3|few
CASSLDRETYNTGELFF
TGTGCCAGCAGCTTAGATCGGGAGACTTACAACACCGGGGAGCTGTTTTTT
>NA|TRBJ2-1|13|TRBV30|NA
CAWSGRGRNEQFF
TGTGCCTGGAGTGGGCGGGGTCGCAATGAGCAGTTCTTC